In its sample, the clone carrying this T cell receptor beta chain was seen a few times. Its antigen remains unknown. Each TCR beta library was made by quantitative 5'-RACE that incorporated molecular barcodes. TCRdb processed the 5' RACE reads anew with MiXCR; each CDR3 protein has one entry. The top ten hold about 42% of the sample, which has hundreds of thousands of distinct CDR3 sequences, 15% to 20% seen once. The data originate from a study of CD8 T cells in ankylosing spondylitis. Whole-study findings and limits: Matched ankylosing spondylitis synovial fluid reportedly showed significant enrichment of disease-linked clones. A TCR beta motif of eight highly homologous variants appeared characteristic of ankylosing spondylitis blood. Some of the motif variants had earlier been found in reactive arthritis patients' fluid and blood.

The CDR3 consists of 12 residues. Germline V gene sequence: CDR1 SGHRS, CDR2 YFSETQ. Trimming removed 1 base from V and 5 bases from J, with 7 bases in between. Sequencing was performed on blood, either unsorted or a sorted T cell fraction (not recorded which). The sequence came from a male donor with ankylosing spondylitis. The chain carries TRBV5-1 and TRBJ2-7; no firm D call. CDR3 in DNA: TGCGCCAGCAGCTTGAAAGGGAACGAGCAGTACTTC. Its translation is CASSLKGNEQYF.